Listed here are 29 T cell receptor beta chains from one sample, sequenced in a study of cytotoxic CD8 clonotypes in ibrutinib-treated CLL. Here immunoSEQ multiplex PCR was the method, and the copy in TCRdb shows in-frame clones only, minus some. Found here are 160,000 or so clones, 81% of them singletons; the top ten hold under 2.5%. The sequencing used PBMCs, collected after 12 months of ibrutinib treatment. These receptors were obtained from a human donor with chronic lymphocytic leukemia.

The V gene is TRBV28, the J gene TRBJ1-3, with D unclear. The CDR3 runs to 13 residues. CDR1 and CDR2 (germline): MDHEN, SYDVKM. V was shortened by 3 bases and J by 3 bases, with 6 bases between the two germline ends. The CDR3 is CASSFSFGNTIYF. The CDR3 nucleotides are TGTGCCAGCAGTTTCTCGTTTGGAAACACCATATATTTT.

The chain recombines TRBV18 with TRBJ2-2; 12 nucleotides align to TRBD2. The germline V gene encodes CDR1 KGHSH and CDR2 LQKENI. The CDR3 loop spans 18 amino acids. Unmatched junction bases numbered 7, after V lost 0 bases and J lost 5 bases. CDR3 in amino acids: CASSPPTTSGSRTGELFF. In nucleotides, the CDR3 is TGTGCCAGCTCACCACCGACGACTAGCGGGAGCAGGACCGGGGAGCTGTTTTTT.

V and J are TRBV28 and TRBJ2-5, with TRBD2 matching over 10 bases. J was trimmed by 14 bases and V by 5 bases; bases with no gene match: 11. This CDR3 is 13 amino acids long. Germline lookup yields CDR1 MDHEN and CDR2 SYDVKM. CDR3 sequence reads: CASSPRPASGGYF. Written as DNA, the CDR3 is TGTGCCAGCAGTCCAAGGCCGGCTAGCGGGGGATACTTC.

CDR3 sequence: CASSPRARDRGQSHGYTF. CDR3 DNA sequence: TGTGCCAGTAGCCCCCGGGCGCGGGACAGGGGACAATCCCATGGCTACACCTTC. V usage is TRBV19 and J usage is TRBJ1-2; 10 positions agree with TRBD1. V gave up 6 bases and J gave up 6 bases; unmatched junction bases: 19. From germline, CDR1 is LNHDA and CDR2 SQIVND (reference sequence). This CDR3 comprises 18 residues.

This rearrangement joins TRBV6-5 to TRBJ2-2; perhaps TRBD1 as D (6 bases). V was shortened by 5 bases and J by 4 bases, with 11 bases between the two germline ends. CDR1 and CDR2 (germline): MNHEY, SVGAGI. CDR3 length: 14 residues. CDR3 in amino acids: CASSMNRATGELFF. The DNA of the CDR3 is TGTGCCAGCAGTATGAACAGGGCCACCGGGGAGCTGTTTTTT.

This clone was counted once. The chain carries TRBV2 and TRBJ1-4; possibly TRBD1 for D (6 bases). This CDR3 spans 14 amino acids. V gave up 7 bases and J gave up 8 bases, with 17 bases separating them. Germline loops: CDR1 SNHLY, CDR2 FYNNEI. In DNA, the CDR3 is TGTGCCAGCATTAGGCAGGGGAGTTACGAAAAACTGTTTTTT. Amino acid sequence: CASIRQGSYEKLFF.

The chain employs TRBV2 and TRBJ2-1; 12 nucleotides align to TRBD2. CDR3 length equals 14 residues. Germline CDR1 is SNHLY and CDR2 is FYNNEI. The V gene end was trimmed by 3 bases and the J gene end by 15 bases; junction bases not matched to a gene: 9. The CDR3 nucleotides are TGTGCCAGCAGTGACGCCTCAACTAGCGGGAGGAGGTTCTTC. This codes for CASSDASTSGRRFF.

The chain couples TRBV6-1 to TRBJ1-5; no firm D call. This CDR3 is 15 amino acids long. The V gene's germline CDR1 is MNHNS and CDR2 SASEGT. V lost 8 bases and J 3 bases, leaving 17 bases between the germline ends. The CDR3 is CASLVRTGFNQPQHF. DNA for the CDR3: TGTGCCAGCTTAGTCCGGACCGGGTTCAATCAGCCCCAGCATTTT.

This clone was seen a single time. This chain joins TRBV7-8 and TRBJ1-4, with a possible D match to TRBD1 (5 bases). Germline CDR1 reads SGHVS; CDR2 reads FQNEAQ. The CDR3 totals 13 residues. Trimming pared 3 bases from V and 7 bases from J, leaving 9 bases between. CDR3 sequence: CASSLGETEKLFF. The CDR3, as DNA: TGTGCCAGCAGCTTGGGGGAGACTGAAAAACTGTTTTTT. Together with reference TRBV7-8 and TRBJ1-4, the CDR3 gives the full variable domain: GAGVSQSPRYKVAKRGQDVALRCDPISGHVSLFWYQQALGQGPEFLTYFQNEAQLDKSGLPSDRFFAERPEGSVSTLKIQRTQQEDSAVYLCASSLGETEKLFFGSGTQLSVL.

The chain uses TRBV6-8 and TRBJ2-7; 9 nucleotides align to TRBD2. The CDR3 runs 15 residues. The germline V gene has CDR1 MNHGY and CDR2 SAAAGT. This CDR3 is CHRDLAGDSRSEQYF. As DNA, the CDR3 is TGTCACCGGGATTTAGCGGGAGATTCCCGGTCCGAGCAGTACTTC.

This clone was seen only once. The chain combines TRBV6-5 with TRBJ1-4, with 10 bases lining up with TRBD1. The CDR3 extends over 16 amino acids. CDR1 is MNHEY, CDR2 SVGAGI, per germline. Trimming took 4 bases from V and 8 from J; bases not matched to a gene: 10. DNA of the CDR3: TGTGCCAGCAGTTTGACGACAGGGGGCCTAGGAGAAAAACTGTTTTTT. This encodes CASSLTTGGLGEKLFF.

This sequence joins TRBV19 and TRBJ1-5; D might be TRBD1 (5 bases). CDR1 is LNHDA and CDR2 is SQIVND in the germline V gene (reference sequence). V was cut by 0 bases and J by 11 bases, with 11 bases left in between. CDR3 length: 13 amino acids. Here the CDR3 DNA reads TGTGCCAGTAGTATAGAAACCCGGGGGTCCCAGCATTTT. Translated, it gives CASSIETRGSQHF.

The chain couples TRBV2 to TRBJ2-7, with D perhaps matching TRBD2 (6 bases). CDR1 and CDR2 from the germline V gene are SNHLY and FYNNEI. The germline V and J ends were trimmed by 2 bases and 7 bases, with 18 bases remaining between them. CDR3 length: 15 amino acids. The CDR3 is CASSESLARGGEQYF. The CDR3, as DNA: TGTGCCAGCAGTGAATCTCTAGCGAGGGGAGGAGAGCAGTACTTC.

This chain connects TRBV14 to TRBJ2-1; 9 bases map to TRBD2. CDR3 length: 18 amino acids. Losses at the gene ends were 4 bases for V and 0 bases for J; bases not matched to a gene: 10. Germline V gene lookup returns CDR1 SGHDN and CDR2 FVKESK. In DNA, the CDR3 is TGTGCCAGCAGCCCGCTTGTGGGCGGGAGGGGCTCCTACAATGAGCAGTTCTTC. Its translation is CASSPLVGGRGSYNEQFF.

This chain links TRBV19 with TRBJ1-2; 8 nucleotides align to TRBD1. This CDR3 comprises 15 residues. Germline CDR1 is LNHDA and CDR2 is SQIVND (reference sequence). V gave up 5 bases and J gave up 4 bases; unmatched junction bases: 9. Written as DNA, the CDR3 is TGTGCCAGTAGTCCGGGCAGGGGGCTACTCTATGGCTACACCTTC. Its protein is CASSPGRGLLYGYTF.

This clone was seen a single time. The chain has TRBV4-3 and TRBJ2-1; D ambiguous. CDR1 is LGHNA and CDR2 is YSLEER in the germline V gene. Trimming took off 1 base at V and 0 bases at J, with 10 bases between the two ends. The CDR3 runs 16 residues. The CDR3 DNA reads TGCGCCAGCAGCCAAGTAAAAGGTGGCTCCTACAATGAGCAGTTCTTC. Its translation is CASSQVKGGSYNEQFF.

The genes are TRBV9 and TRBJ1-5; D might be TRBD1 (5 bases). The CDR3 has 14 amino acids. Germline CDR1 and CDR2: SGDLS and YYNGEE. V gave up 0 bases and J gave up 7 bases, with 11 bases separating them. CDR3 DNA sequence: TGTGCCAGCAGCGTAGGGGTTGGGGCGCAGCCCCAGCATTTT. Protein: CASSVGVGAQPQHF.

This chain uses TRBV19 with TRBJ2-2; no reliable D call. There are 13 residues in the CDR3. Germline loops: CDR1 LNHDA, CDR2 SQIVND (reference sequence). V dropped 2 bases and J dropped 6 bases, with 7 bases sitting between them. The CDR3 loop reads CASSIYSPGELFF. Written as DNA, the CDR3 is TGTGCCAGTAGTATATATAGCCCCGGGGAGCTGTTTTTT.

The chain uses TRBV11-2 and TRBJ1-4; possibly TRBD1 for D (6 bases). Germline CDR1 is SGHAT and CDR2 is FQNNGV. This CDR3 comprises 16 residues. V was cut by 2 bases and J by 3 bases, with 13 bases left in between. CDR3 coding DNA: TGTGCCAGCAGCTTACTGCAGGGGAGTTCTAATGAAAAACTGTTTTTT. Its translation: CASSLLQGSSNEKLFF.

The J gene is TRBJ2-3, the V gene TRBV11-3; TRBD1 matches 9 bases. CDR1 is SGHNT and CDR2 is YENEEA in the germline V gene. Trimming took 5 bases from V and 1 from J; bases not matched to a gene: 13. The CDR3 consists of 18 residues. Written as DNA, the CDR3 is TGTGCCAGCAGCCGCGGGACAGGGTCTAACGGCGGCACAGATACGCAGTATTTT. Translating it yields CASSRGTGSNGGTDTQYF.

The V and J genes are TRBV7-3 and TRBJ1-3; TRBD1 agrees at 7 bases. CDR1 is SGHTA, CDR2 FQGTGA, per germline. V lost 0 bases, J lost 4 bases, and 6 bases stayed unmatched. This CDR3 comprises 16 residues. The CDR3 nucleotides are TGTGCCAGCAGCTTAACTCGACAGGGATTGGGAAACACCATATATTTT. Residues: CASSLTRQGLGNTIYF. Filled out from reference TRBV7-3 and TRBJ1-3, the complete variable domain reads GAGVSQTPSNKVTEKGKYVELRCDPISGHTALYWYRQSLGQGPEFLIYFQGTGAADDSGLPNDRFFAVRPEGSVSTLKIQRTERGDSAVYLCASSLTRQGLGNTIYFGEGSWLTVV.

The CDR3 coding sequence is TGTGCCAGCAGCCCTCTAGCTTCAACTAATGAAAAACTGTTTTTT. This gives the protein CASSPLASTNEKLFF. The V gene is TRBV7-9, the J gene TRBJ1-4; D gene ambiguous. With 5 bases removed from V and 0 bases from J, the gap between germline ends came to 10 bases. The CDR3 runs to 15 residues. Germline V gene lookup returns CDR1 SEHNR and CDR2 FQNEAQ (reference sequence).

The V and J genes are TRBV18 and TRBJ1-3; perhaps TRBD1 as D (6 bases). V lost 6 bases to trimming and J lost 0 bases, with 15 bases between them. Germline lookup yields CDR1 KGHSH and CDR2 LQKENI. This CDR3 is built from 16 residues. The CDR3 bases are TGTGCCAGCTCGCGTTCAGGGGCCAGCTCTGGAAACACCATATATTTT. Translated, it gives CASSRSGASSGNTIYF.

About this clone: Distinct nucleotide sequences in the sample also encode this CDR3. DNA for the CDR3: TGTGCCAGTCGGACAGGGAACACCGGGGAGCTGTTTTTT. Its protein is CASRTGNTGELFF. V usage is TRBV28 and J usage is TRBJ2-2; 7 nucleotides align to TRBD1. The V gene end was trimmed by 9 bases and the J gene end by 1 base; junction bases not matched to a gene: 2. Germline assignment: CDR1 MDHEN and CDR2 SYDVKM. The CDR3 loop spans 13 amino acids.

This chain connects TRBV28 to TRBJ1-6; 7 bases are shared with TRBD1. J lost 5 bases, V lost 5 bases, and 9 bases had no gene match. The germline gives CDR1 MDHEN, CDR2 SYDVKM. The length of the CDR3 is 16 residues. Here the CDR3 DNA reads TGTGCCAGCAGTCCCAGACAGGGTTCTAATAATTCACCCCTCCACTTT. This codes for CASSPRQGSNNSPLHF.

The chain joins TRBV19 to TRBJ2-1; tentative D call: TRBD1 (6 bases). CDR1 and CDR2 from the germline V gene are LNHDA and SQIVND (reference sequence). The V end lost 4 bases, the J end lost 2 bases, and 15 bases lay between the germline ends. The CDR3 is made up of 16 amino acids. Written as DNA, the CDR3 is TGTGCCAGTAGTAAGGACAGAGGGTTCGCCTACAATGAGCAGTTCTTC. Translated: CASSKDRGFAYNEQFF.

V gene TRBV5-5 combines with J gene TRBJ2-1, with TRBD2 matching 11 bases. V was clipped by 5 bases and J by 0 bases; unmatched bases: 10. The CDR3 is made up of 18 amino acids. Germline V gives CDR1 SGHKS, CDR2 YYEKEE (reference sequence). DNA of the CDR3: TGTGCCAGCAGAGATAGTCTAGCGGGAGGCCTCTCCTACAATGAGCAGTTCTTC. This translates into CASRDSLAGGLSYNEQFF.

This rearrangement joins TRBV6-5 to TRBJ1-2; a possible D gene is TRBD1 (5 bases). This CDR3 contains 15 residues. V shed 4 bases and J shed 4 bases, with 16 bases lying between them. Germline-derived CDR1 and CDR2 are MNHEY and SVGAGI. In nucleotides, the CDR3 is TGTGCCAGCAGTTTAGGTAAAGGGGAGACCTATGGCTACACCTTC. Translating gives CASSLGKGETYGYTF.

V is TRBV5-7 and J is TRBJ2-7; D not certain. TRBV5-7 is given ORF status, its function remaining uncertain. This CDR3 region has 15 residues. V was clipped by 0 bases and J by 0 bases, with 10 bases between them. CDR3 nucleotide sequence: TGTGCCAGCAGCTTGGGAAAGTCCTTCTCCTACGAGCAGTACTTC. Residues: CASSLGKSFSYEQYF.